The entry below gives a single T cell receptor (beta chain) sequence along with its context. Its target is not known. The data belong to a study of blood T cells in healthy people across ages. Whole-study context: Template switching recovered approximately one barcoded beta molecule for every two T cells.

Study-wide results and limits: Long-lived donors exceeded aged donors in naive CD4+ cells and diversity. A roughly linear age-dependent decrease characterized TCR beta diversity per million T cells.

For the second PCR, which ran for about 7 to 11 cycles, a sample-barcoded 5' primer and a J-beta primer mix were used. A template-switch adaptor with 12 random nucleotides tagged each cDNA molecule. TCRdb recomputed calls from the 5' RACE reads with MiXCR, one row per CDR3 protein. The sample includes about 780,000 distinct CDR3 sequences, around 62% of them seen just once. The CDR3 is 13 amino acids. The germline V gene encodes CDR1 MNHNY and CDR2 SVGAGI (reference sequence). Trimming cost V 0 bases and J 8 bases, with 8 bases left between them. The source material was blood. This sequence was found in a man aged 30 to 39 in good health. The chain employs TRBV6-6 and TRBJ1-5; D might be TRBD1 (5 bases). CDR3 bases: TGTGCCAGCAGTTACTCGGGACCGGAGCCCCAGCATTTT. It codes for CASSYSGPEPQHF.